The clone carrying this TCR beta chain was counted only a few times. Its antigen is unidentified. These data come from a study of T cell responses to AZD1222 COVID-19 vaccine. Whole-study findings and limits: Recipients of two AZD1222 doses showed rising Spike-specific TCR breadth and depth. Seropositivity was recorded at baseline in only 6 or 7 AZD1222 recipients. Repertoire collection took place solely once the T cell response had peaked.

Libraries were prepared by immunoSEQ multiplex PCR; TCRdb keeps only in-frame clonotypes and omits some of them. Of under 150,000 clones detected, around 89% appear once; the ten largest clones hold almost 6.5%. This CDR3 region has 15 residues. Germline CDR1 is SGDLS and CDR2 is YYNGEE. V shed 0 bases and J shed 0 bases, with 10 bases lying between them. This TCR came from an adult who received the AZD1222 COVID-19 vaccine. The rearrangement links TRBV9 to TRBJ2-7; tentatively, D is TRBD1 (5 bases). Sequenced material: peripheral blood, taken 28 days after the second AZD1222 dose. CDR3: CASSVGSDSSYEQYF. As DNA, the CDR3 is TGTGCCAGCAGCGTAGGGTCCGACAGCTCCTACGAGCAGTACTTC.